The following is a T cell receptor (beta chain) sequence with its context. Other DNA sequences in this specimen translate into the identical CDR3. This sample is drawn from a study of blood T cell repertoires in COVID-19. Clones were read by immunoSEQ multiplex PCR, and TCRdb kept only the in-frame ones, dropping some. The data show hundreds of thousands of clones, with about 91% seen just once and approximately 6% held by the top ten. Trimming stripped 0 bases from V and 3 bases from J, with 9 bases between. Germline V gene lookup returns CDR1 MNHEY and CDR2 SVGAGI. This CDR3 has 15 residues. The TCR originated in a woman aged 25 to 39 with COVID-19, enrolled during active disease. The chain combines TRBV6-5 with TRBJ1-3, with D possibly TRBD1 on 5 matching bases. Sequenced input: peripheral blood. The DNA of the CDR3 is TGTGCCAGCAGTTACTCCAGCGGGGGTGGAAACACCATATATTTT. Translated: CASSYSSGGGNTIYF.